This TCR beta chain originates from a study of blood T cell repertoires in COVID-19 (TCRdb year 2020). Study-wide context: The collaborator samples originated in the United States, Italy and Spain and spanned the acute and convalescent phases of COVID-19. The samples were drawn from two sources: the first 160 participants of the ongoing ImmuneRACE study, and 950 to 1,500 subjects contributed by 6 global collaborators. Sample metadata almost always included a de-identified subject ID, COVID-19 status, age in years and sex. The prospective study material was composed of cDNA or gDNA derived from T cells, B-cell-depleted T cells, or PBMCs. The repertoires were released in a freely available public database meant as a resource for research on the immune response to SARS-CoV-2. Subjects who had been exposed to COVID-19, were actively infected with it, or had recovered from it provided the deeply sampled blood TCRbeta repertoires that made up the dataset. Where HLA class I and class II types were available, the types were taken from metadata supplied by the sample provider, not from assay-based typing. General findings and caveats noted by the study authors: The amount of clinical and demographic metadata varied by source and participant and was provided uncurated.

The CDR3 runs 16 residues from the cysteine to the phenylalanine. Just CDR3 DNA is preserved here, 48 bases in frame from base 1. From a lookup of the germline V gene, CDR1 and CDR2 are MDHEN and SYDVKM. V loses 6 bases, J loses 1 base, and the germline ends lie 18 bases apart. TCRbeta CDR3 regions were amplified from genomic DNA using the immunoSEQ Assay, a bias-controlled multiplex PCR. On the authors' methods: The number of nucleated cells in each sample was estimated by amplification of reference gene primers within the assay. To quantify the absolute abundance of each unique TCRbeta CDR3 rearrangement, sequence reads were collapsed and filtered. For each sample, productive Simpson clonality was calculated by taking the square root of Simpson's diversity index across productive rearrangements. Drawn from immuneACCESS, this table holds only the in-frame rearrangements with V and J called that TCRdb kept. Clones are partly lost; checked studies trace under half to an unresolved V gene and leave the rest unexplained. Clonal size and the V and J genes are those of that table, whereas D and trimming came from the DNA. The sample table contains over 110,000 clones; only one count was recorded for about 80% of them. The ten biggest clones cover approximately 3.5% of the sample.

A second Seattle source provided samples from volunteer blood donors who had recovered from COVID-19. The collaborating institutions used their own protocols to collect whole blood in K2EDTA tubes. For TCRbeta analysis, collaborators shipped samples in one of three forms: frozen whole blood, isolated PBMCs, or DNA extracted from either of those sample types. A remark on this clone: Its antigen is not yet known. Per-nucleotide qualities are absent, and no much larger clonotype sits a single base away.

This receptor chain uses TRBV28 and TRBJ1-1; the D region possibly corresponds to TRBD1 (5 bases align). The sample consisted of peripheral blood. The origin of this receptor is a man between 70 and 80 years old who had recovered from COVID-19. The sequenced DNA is TGTGCCAGCAGCCGTCGGGGGGAATTAGGGAACACTGAAGCTTTCTTT. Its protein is CASSRRGELGNTEAFF. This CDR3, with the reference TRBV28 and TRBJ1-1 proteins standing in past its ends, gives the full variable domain DVKVTQSSRYLVKRTGEKVFLECVQDMDHENMFWYRQDPGLGLRLIYFSYDVKMKEKGDIPEGYSVSREKKERFSLILESASTNQTSMYLCASSRRGELGNTEAFFGQGTRLTVV.